The 3 T cell receptor beta chains below come from one sample, sequenced in a study of cytomegalovirus exposure and HLA in healthy donors. Assay: immunoSEQ multiplex PCR; the TCRdb copy retains only in-frame clones and omits some. This repertoire shows around 200,000 clones, roughly 77% found once; its top ten account for around 1.2%. The sequencing input was PBMCs. These receptors all stem from a woman in her thirties in good health and CMV-seronegative.

The chain uses TRBV10-3 and TRBJ2-1; the match to TRBD2 covers 9 bases. In germline, CDR1 is ENHRY, CDR2 SYGVKD. V gave up 3 bases and J gave up 8 bases; unmatched junction bases: 8. This CDR3 is 15 amino acids long. CDR3: CAISDAGGPEDEQFF. The CDR3 DNA is TGTGCCATCAGTGACGCGGGAGGGCCCGAGGATGAGCAGTTCTTC.

Remarks on this clone: One junction end does not reproduce the germline sequence, and a read error may be involved. V usage is TRBV6-1 and J usage is TRBJ2-5, with D hard to call. The CDR3 runs to 12 residues. Germline assignment: CDR1 MNHNS and CDR2 SASEGT. CDR3 amino acids: CASSGPQQTQYF. CDR3 in DNA: TGTGCCAGCAGTGGGCCCCAACAGACCCAGTACTTC.

This clone turned up a few times. The chain is built from TRBV18 and TRBJ1-5; D unclear. Trimming stripped 4 bases from V and 0 bases from J, with 7 bases between. Germline V gene sequence: CDR1 KGHSH, CDR2 LQKENI. This CDR3 region has 14 residues. The CDR3 protein is CASSRRYSNQPQHF. DNA for the CDR3: TGTGCCAGCTCACGGCGGTATAGCAATCAGCCCCAGCATTTT.